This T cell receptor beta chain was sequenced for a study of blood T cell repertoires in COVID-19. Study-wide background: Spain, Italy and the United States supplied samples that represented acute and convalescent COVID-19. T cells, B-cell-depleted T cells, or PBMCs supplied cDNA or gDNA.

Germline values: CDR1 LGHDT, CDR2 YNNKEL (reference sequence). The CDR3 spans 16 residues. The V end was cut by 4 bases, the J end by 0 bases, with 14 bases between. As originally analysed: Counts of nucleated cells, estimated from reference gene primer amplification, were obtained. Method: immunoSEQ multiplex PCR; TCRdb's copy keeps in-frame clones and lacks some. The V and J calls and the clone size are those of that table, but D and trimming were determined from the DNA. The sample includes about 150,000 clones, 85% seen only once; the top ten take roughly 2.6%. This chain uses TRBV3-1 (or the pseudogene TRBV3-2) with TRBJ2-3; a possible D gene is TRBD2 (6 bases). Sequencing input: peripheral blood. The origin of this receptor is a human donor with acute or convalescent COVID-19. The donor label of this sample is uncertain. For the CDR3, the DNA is TGTGCCAGCAGCCTGGGGACTGGACTAAGCACAGATACGCAGTATTTT. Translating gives CASSLGTGLSTDTQYF.